The clone carrying this T cell receptor beta chain was detected a few times. This record comes from a study of cytomegalovirus exposure and HLA in healthy donors. This CDR3 region has 13 residues. The trim removed 8 bases at V and 5 bases at J, leaving 9 bases unmatched. Germline-derived CDR1 and CDR2 are SNHLY and FYNNEI. PCR used 60 Vbeta primers and 13 Jbeta primers. Clones were read by immunoSEQ multiplex PCR, and TCRdb kept only the in-frame ones, dropping some. The data contain about 150,000 clones, 70% of them singletons. The sequencing sample was made of PBMCs. V gene TRBV2 combines with J gene TRBJ2-7; 7 nucleotides align to TRBD1. This TCR came from a woman aged 55-69 years in good health and CMV-seropositive. The CDR3 DNA reads as TGTGCCAGCCTACAGGGGAAAAGCGACGAGCAGTACTTC. Amino acids: CASLQGKSDEQYF. The full variable domain, in which reference TRBV2 and TRBJ2-7 provide the parts outside the CDR3, is EPEVTQTPSHQVTQMGQEVILRCVPISNHLYFYWYRQILGQKVEFLVSFYNNEISEKSEIFDDQFSVERPDGSNFTLKIRSTKLEDSAMYFCASLQGKSDEQYFGPGTRLTVT.